This T cell receptor beta chain was identified in a study of blood T cells in healthy people across ages. Every donor provided roughly 10 milliliters of peripheral blood. Next came a second PCR, run for about 7 to 12 cycles, which used a sample-barcoded 5' primer along with a J-beta primer mix. Researchers report that a template-switch adaptor with 12 random nucleotides tagged each cDNA molecule. A single record per CDR3 protein comes from TCRdb applying MiXCR to the 5' RACE reads. The sample holds approximately 400,000 distinct CDR3 sequences, roughly half seen once. The sequence was collected from a man between 60 and 75 years old in good health. Material for sequencing was blood.

The CDR3 is CASSHEITGHGAGELFF. CDR3 DNA: TGTGCCAGCAGCCATGAAATAACGGGACACGGCGCCGGGGAGCTGTTTTTT. The chain joins TRBV4-2 to TRBJ2-2; D is perhaps TRBD1 (6 bases). The CDR3 loop spans 17 amino acids. The V and J ends lost 3 bases and 6 bases respectively, with 20 bases between them. Per germline, CDR1 LGHNA and CDR2 YNFKEQ.